Below are 20 T cell receptor beta chains sequenced from a single sample in a study of cytomegalovirus exposure and HLA in healthy donors. Amplification used 60 Vbeta primers and 13 Jbeta primers. Some clones are missing from TCRdb's copy, which holds only in-frame ones; the method was immunoSEQ multiplex PCR. The sample lists about 130,000 clones; about 82% were seen once. The specimen was PBMCs. These receptors were collected from a boy younger than 18 in good health and CMV-seronegative.

V usage is TRBV5-4 and J usage is TRBJ1-1; 8 bases are shared with TRBD1. The CDR3 sequence is 16 residues long. Trimming took 3 bases from V and 5 from J; bases not matched to a gene: 12. The V gene's germline CDR1 is SGHNT and CDR2 YYREEE (reference sequence). The CDR3 loop is CASSSTGTGIGTEAFF. CDR3 bases: TGTGCCAGCAGCTCTACCGGGACAGGTATTGGTACTGAAGCTTTCTTT. The variable domain in full, with the rest retrieved from reference TRBV5-4 and TRBJ1-1, is ETGVTQSPTHLIKTRGQQVTLRCSSQSGHNTVSWYQQALGQGPQFIFQYYREEENGRGNFPPRFSGLQFPNYSSELNVNALELDDSALYLCASSSTGTGIGTEAFFGQGTRLTVV.

This sequence joins TRBV6-5 and TRBJ2-3; 10 bases match TRBD2. The CDR3 covers 16 residues. The V gene's germline CDR1 is MNHEY and CDR2 SVGAGI. V gave up 2 bases and J gave up 6 bases; unmatched junction bases: 8. The CDR3 region has the DNA TGTGCCAGCAGTTACCGAGCGGGAGGGTGGGTGGATACGCAGTATTTT. Its translation is CASSYRAGGWVDTQYF.

The V call is TRBV25-1, the J call TRBJ2-7; 9 bases fit TRBD1. Germline CDR1 is MGHDK and CDR2 is SYGVNS. With 4 bases clipped from V and 3 bases from J, the junction kept 1 base outside the gene matches. This CDR3 spans 13 amino acids. CDR3 amino acids: CASSAGQGYEQYF. The CDR3 region has the DNA TGTGCCAGCAGTGCGGGACAGGGCTACGAGCAGTACTTC.

CDR3 coding DNA: TGTGCCAGCAGTTATTCTCAGGGGGGTTATTCACCCCTCCACTTT. As protein: CASSYSQGGYSPLHF. The chain carries TRBV6-5 and TRBJ1-6, with 7 bases identical to TRBD1. CDR1 is MNHEY, CDR2 SVGAGI, per germline. J gave up 8 bases and V 3 bases, and 7 bases lay outside the gene matches. The CDR3 totals 15 residues.

This chain links TRBV7-3 with TRBJ1-1; D perhaps matches TRBD1 (5 bases). CDR1 SGHTA and CDR2 FQGTGA come from the germline V gene. V was shortened by 6 bases and J by 1 base, with 12 bases between the two germline ends. The CDR3 consists of 14 residues. CDR3 residues: CASRGTTENTEAFF. The CDR3 bases are TGTGCCAGCAGAGGAACGACAGAGAACACTGAAGCTTTCTTT.

The chain is built from TRBV11-2 and TRBJ1-1; D is unresolved. The length of the CDR3 is 18 residues. V was pared by 0 bases and J by 0 bases, with 17 bases between. Germline values: CDR1 SGHAT, CDR2 FQNNGV. Here the CDR3 reads CASSLDLYRQTLNTEAFF. The DNA of the CDR3 is TGTGCCAGCAGCTTAGATCTTTATCGACAAACTCTGAACACTGAAGCTTTCTTT.

The chain recombines TRBV4-2 with TRBJ1-5; D uncertain. The V end lost 0 bases, the J end lost 7 bases, and 10 bases lay between the germline ends. The CDR3 has 14 amino acids. Germline lookup yields CDR1 LGHNA and CDR2 YNFKEQ. CDR3 in DNA: TGTGCCAGCAGCCAAGAGTCAAGAGAACAGCCCCAGCATTTT. Translating it yields CASSQESREQPQHF.

This chain connects TRBV6-5 to TRBJ1-2; 9 bases are shared with TRBD1. The CDR3 spans 13 residues. V trimming: 6 bases; J trimming: 8 bases; junction bases outside the gene matches: 7. In germline, CDR1 is MNHEY, CDR2 SVGAGI. The CDR3 DNA sequence: TGTGCCAGCAGGCGGACAGGGGAGGAAGGCTACACCTTC. Amino acid sequence: CASRRTGEEGYTF.

The genes are TRBV4-1 and TRBJ2-5, with 7 nucleotides matching TRBD2. The J call may be incorrect, as the DNA end agrees better with TRBJ2-7. From germline, CDR1 is MGHRA and CDR2 YSYEKL. The CDR3 consists of 17 residues. The CDR3 reads CASSQATGTTISYEQYF. In nucleotides, the CDR3 is TGCGCCAGCAGCCAAGCAACCGGGACTACCATATCCTACGAGCAGTACTTC.

This clone was counted a few times. The chain employs TRBV10-3 and TRBJ2-5; tentative D call: TRBD1 (5 bases). CDR3 length: 16 amino acids. Deletions cut 0 bases from V and 5 bases from J, with 16 bases between. Germline loops: CDR1 ENHRY, CDR2 SYGVKD. In nucleotides, the CDR3 is TGTGCCATCAGTGAGTCTGGGCAGGGTAGAGGTGAGACCCAGTACTTC. Amino acids: CAISESGQGRGETQYF.

This clone has more than one count but fewer than ten. The rearrangement joins TRBV5-6 to TRBJ1-2; 10 bases are shared with TRBD1. Trimming cost V 4 bases and J 4 bases; bases outside gene matches: 10. This CDR3 spans 16 amino acids. In germline, CDR1 is SGHDT, CDR2 YYEEEE. CDR3 DNA sequence: TGTGCCAGCAGCGTAAGACAGGGGGCGTATGTCTATGGCTACACCTTC. This translates into CASSVRQGAYVYGYTF.

This chain connects TRBV6-1 to TRBJ2-7; D possibly corresponds to TRBD1 (6 bases). Trimming took off 1 base at V and 6 bases at J, with 16 bases between the two ends. Germline values: CDR1 MNHNS, CDR2 SASEGT. The length of the CDR3 is 15 residues. CDR3 DNA sequence: TGTGCCAGCAGTGAAGTAGACGATACAGGGACCGAGCAGTACTTC. It specifies CASSEVDDTGTEQYF.

V gene TRBV30 combines with J gene TRBJ2-1; 8 bases agree with TRBD2. V was clipped by 0 bases and J by 7 bases; unmatched bases: 5. Germline V gives CDR1 GTSNPN, CDR2 SVGIG (reference sequence). This CDR3 spans 14 amino acids. The CDR3 coding sequence is TGTGCCTGGAGTGTACCGGGCGGGAGGAATGAGCAGTTCTTC. Residues: CAWSVPGGRNEQFF. Full variable domain (rest looked up from reference TRBV30 and TRBJ2-1): SQTIHQWPATLVQPVGSPLSLECTVEGTSNPNLYWYRQAAGRGLQLLFYSVGIGQISSEVPQNLSASRPQDRQFILSSKKLLLSDSGFYLCAWSVPGGRNEQFFGPGTRLTVL.

V usage is TRBV29-1 and J usage is TRBJ2-7; D unresolved. The CDR3 sequence is 12 residues long. Germline-derived CDR1 and CDR2 are SQVTM and ANQGSEA. The ends were cut back, 6 bases at V and 0 bases at J, with 9 bases in the middle. DNA of the CDR3: TGCAGCGTCGCACAGAGCTCCTACGAGCAGTACTTC. Its translation: CSVAQSSYEQYF.

The gene calls are TRBV5-8 and TRBJ2-1, with 13 bases lining up with TRBD2. The V gene's germline CDR1 is SGHTS and CDR2 YDEGEE. The CDR3 runs 14 residues. The trim removed 4 bases at V and 7 bases at J, leaving 2 bases unmatched. CDR3 DNA sequence: TGTGCCAGCAGCCTGACTAGCGGGAGGAATGAGCAGTTCTTC. This sequence encodes CASSLTSGRNEQFF.

The genes are TRBV6-1 and TRBJ2-3; 12 bases map to TRBD2. Germline V CDR1 and CDR2: MNHNS, SASEGT. This CDR3 is 18 amino acids long. V lost 0 bases to trimming and J lost 1 base; unmatched junction nucleotides: 5. The CDR3: CASSEALAGGPGTDTQYF. CDR3 coding DNA: TGTGCCAGCAGTGAAGCGCTAGCGGGAGGGCCTGGCACAGATACGCAGTATTTT.

The chain couples TRBV6-5 to TRBJ2-1; D unclear. Germline-derived CDR1 and CDR2 are MNHEY and SVGAGI. CDR3 length: 14 amino acids. V lost 0 bases and J lost 8, with 11 bases in between. CDR3 sequence: CASSYSRATHEQFF. CDR3 bases: TGTGCCAGCAGTTACTCGCGAGCGACGCATGAGCAGTTCTTC.

The chain joins TRBV30 to TRBJ1-3; D possibly corresponds to TRBD1 (6 bases). Germline V gene sequence: CDR1 GTSNPN, CDR2 SVGIG (reference sequence). With 0 bases removed from V and 0 bases from J, the gap between germline ends came to 9 bases. The CDR3 loop spans 15 amino acids. The CDR3 bases are TGTGCCTGGAGTGTAGGACAGTACTCTGGAAACACCATATATTTT. This gives the protein CAWSVGQYSGNTIYF.

The chain is built from TRBV2 and TRBJ2-7; D ambiguous. Germline CDR1 SNHLY, CDR2 FYNNEI. V lost 4 bases, J lost 4 bases, and 17 bases lay in between. CDR3 size: 15 residues. CDR3 sequence reads: CASSVGSRKFYEQYF. For the CDR3, the DNA is TGTGCCAGCAGTGTTGGATCGCGGAAATTTTACGAGCAGTACTTC.

V and J are TRBV6-6 and TRBJ1-1, with TRBD1 as a possible D gene (6 bases). This CDR3 contains 13 residues. V gave up 0 bases and J gave up 8 bases, with 10 bases separating them. The germline gives CDR1 MNHNY, CDR2 SVGAGI (reference sequence). This CDR3 reads CASSYSAGVEAFF. CDR3 nucleotide sequence: TGTGCCAGCAGTTACTCGGCAGGGGTAGAAGCTTTCTTT.